Only a few counts were recorded for the clone carrying this T cell receptor (beta chain). A UMI-containing oligonucleotide was joined by 3' ligation to the TCR cDNA template. These data belong to a study of naive and memory T cell subsets. Ligated cDNA underwent four rounds of PCR with nested alpha and beta constant region primers and SP2. TCRdb reprocessed the UMI-ligation and nested PCR reads via MiXCR and lists one record per CDR3 protein. This table has about 26,000 distinct CDR3 sequences, under 6.5% appearing once. CDR3 size: 11 residues. Trimming stripped 6 bases from V and 3 bases from J, with 6 bases between. Germline V gene sequence: CDR1 SGHAT, CDR2 FQDESV (reference sequence).

The sequence derives from an adult in good health. Sequencing was performed on blood. The rearrangement links TRBV11-1 to TRBJ2-7; D gene uncertain. CDR3 sequence: CASRGLYEQYF. CDR3 sequence (DNA): TGTGCCAGCAGAGGTCTCTACGAGCAGTACTTC. The full variable domain, with the rest looked up from reference TRBV11-1 and TRBJ2-7, is EAEVAQSPRYKITEKSQAVAFWCDPISGHATLYWYRQILGQGPELLVQFQDESVVDDSQLPKDRFSAERLKGVDSTLKIQPAELGDSAMYLCASRGLYEQYFGPGTRLTVT.